Below are 6 T cell receptor beta chains sequenced from a single sample in a study of T cell responses to AZD1222 COVID-19 vaccine. Method: immunoSEQ multiplex PCR; TCRdb's copy keeps in-frame clones and lacks some. This sample yields 150,000 to 200,000 clones, of which about 90% are seen a single time; less than 1.3% belongs to the top ten. The source material was peripheral blood, sampled 28 days after the second AZD1222 dose. These TCRs come from an adult who received the AZD1222 COVID-19 vaccine.

This chain links TRBV5-1 with TRBJ2-1, with 8 positions matching TRBD2. The CDR3 has 14 residues. Germline V gene sequence: CDR1 SGHRS, CDR2 YFSETQ. With 7 bases clipped from V and 1 base from J, the junction kept 4 bases outside the gene matches. The CDR3 sequence is CASFSSGSYNEQFF. Written as DNA, the CDR3 is TGCGCCAGCTTTTCTAGCGGGTCCTACAATGAGCAGTTCTTC.

CDR3 sequence reads: CASSFNDGGPTEAFF. Written as DNA, the CDR3 is TGTGCCAGCAGCTTTAACGACGGCGGTCCCACTGAAGCTTTCTTT. The rearrangement uses TRBV7-9 and TRBJ1-1; no clear D. Trimming pared 3 bases from V and 4 bases from J, leaving 15 bases between. The CDR3 is made up of 15 amino acids. CDR1 and CDR2 from the germline V gene are SEHNR and FQNEAQ (reference sequence).

The V and J genes are TRBV10-3 and TRBJ2-7, with D perhaps given as TRBD1 or TRBD2 (5 bases each). This CDR3 is 14 amino acids long. Trimming pared 0 bases from V and 3 bases from J, leaving 9 bases between. Per the germline V gene, CDR1 is ENHRY and CDR2 is SYGVKD. This chain's CDR3 is CAISESEGLYEQYF. The CDR3 DNA reads TGTGCCATCAGTGAGTCAGAGGGGCTCTACGAGCAGTACTTC.

The V and J genes are TRBV10-3 and TRBJ1-1; no firm D call. The CDR3 is made up of 15 amino acids. V was shortened by 4 bases and J by 1 base, with 13 bases between the two germline ends. Germline V gene sequence: CDR1 ENHRY, CDR2 SYGVKD. This CDR3 is CAISGSTRSNTEAFF. The CDR3 coding sequence is TGTGCCATCAGTGGTTCGACAAGGTCGAACACTGAAGCTTTCTTT.

This clone was seen just once. The genes are TRBV5-1 and TRBJ2-7; perhaps TRBD1 as D (5 bases). Trimming took off 0 bases at V and 3 bases at J, with 16 bases between the two ends. Germline CDR1 reads SGHRS; CDR2 reads YFSETQ. The CDR3 runs 16 residues. The CDR3 nucleotides read TGCGCCAGCAGCTTGGGCAGTTCCACAGGATACTACGAGCAGTACTTC. Its protein is CASSLGSSTGYYEQYF.

The chain combines TRBV5-5 with TRBJ1-5; D call uncertain. The CDR3 runs 15 residues. CDR1 is SGHKS, CDR2 YYEKEE, per germline (reference sequence). The germline V and J ends were trimmed by 2 bases and 0 bases, with 9 bases remaining between them. CDR3 nucleotide sequence: TGTGCCAGCAGCTTTCTCTATGATAGCAATCAGCCCCAGCATTTT. It codes for CASSFLYDSNQPQHF.